The present entry profiles one T cell receptor (beta chain) with its context. Original analysis: Estimated nucleated cell counts came from reference gene primer amplification. Assay: immunoSEQ multiplex PCR; the TCRdb copy retains only in-frame clones and omits some. V, J and clone size are those of that table, while D and trimming were read from the DNA. The data contain over 250,000 clones, roughly 87% of them singletons. These data are taken from a study of blood T cell repertoires in COVID-19. Study-level information: COVID-19 samples collected from the United States, Italy and Spain covered acute and convalescent phases. From T cells, B-cell-depleted T cells, or PBMCs came the material, which was cDNA or gDNA.

CDR3 length equals 15 residues. The junction had 6 bases not matched to a gene; V was cut back by 3 bases and J by 10 bases. The germline V gene encodes CDR1 SGHTA and CDR2 FQGTGA. The clonotype comes from a human donor in a cohort sampled during active COVID-19. The J gene is TRBJ2-3, the V gene TRBV7-3; 14 positions match TRBD2. Sequenced material: peripheral blood. The chain's CDR3 is CASSFGTSGSTPQYF. DNA of the CDR3: TGTGCCAGCAGCTTCGGGACTAGCGGGAGTACTCCGCAGTATTTT.